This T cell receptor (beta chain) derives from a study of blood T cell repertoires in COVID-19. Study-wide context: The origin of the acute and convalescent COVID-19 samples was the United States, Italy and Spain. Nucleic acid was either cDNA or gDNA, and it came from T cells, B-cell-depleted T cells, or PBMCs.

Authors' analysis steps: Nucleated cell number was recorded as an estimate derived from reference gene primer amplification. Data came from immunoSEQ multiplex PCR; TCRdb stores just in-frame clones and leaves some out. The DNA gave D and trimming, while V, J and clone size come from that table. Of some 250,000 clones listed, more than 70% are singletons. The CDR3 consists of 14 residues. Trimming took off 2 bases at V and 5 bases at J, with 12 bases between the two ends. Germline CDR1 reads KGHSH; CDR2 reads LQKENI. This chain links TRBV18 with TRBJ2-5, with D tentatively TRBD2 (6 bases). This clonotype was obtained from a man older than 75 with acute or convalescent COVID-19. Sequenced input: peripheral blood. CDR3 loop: CASSPLASGETQYF. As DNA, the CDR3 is TGTGCCAGCTCACCATTAGCCAGCGGGGAGACCCAGTACTTC.